This is a list of T cell receptor beta chains from one sample in a study of cytomegalovirus exposure and HLA in healthy donors. Libraries were prepared by immunoSEQ multiplex PCR; TCRdb keeps only in-frame clonotypes and omits some of them. The table has around 150,000 clones, approximately 75% seen once. The sequenced sample consisted of PBMCs. The receptors stem from a woman between 18 and 30 years old in good health and CMV-seronegative. Both conserved end residues are part of each CDR3. D genes are given only for firm matches. Some rows have no size entry. The others give once, few or many, or a class for an expanded clone.

CDR3: CASSERVGSLSGELFF
DNA: TGTGCCAGCAGTGAACGGGTCGGGAGTCTCTCCGGGGAGCTGTTTTTT
D: .
size: .
V: TRBV2
J: TRBJ2-2

CDR3: CASSSSRVGTDTQYF
DNA: TGTGCCAGCAGCTCATCCCGGGTAGGCACAGATACGCAGTATTTT
D: .
size: .
V: TRBV2
J: TRBJ2-3

CDR3: CASARGQGRSYEQYF
DNA: TGTGCCAGCGCGAGAGGACAGGGTAGATCCTACGAGCAGTACTTC
D: TRBD1
size: .
V: TRBV6-5
J: TRBJ2-7

CDR3: CASSRDRAGNTIYF
DNA: TGTGCCAGCTCGAGGGACAGGGCTGGAAACACCATATATTTT
D: TRBD1
size: .
V: TRBV9
J: TRBJ1-3

CDR3: CASSIGQGGYEQYF
DNA: TGTGCCAGTAGTATTGGGCAGGGGGGCTACGAGCAGTACTTC
D: .
size: .
V: TRBV19
J: TRBJ2-7

CDR3: CASSAGTNTGELFF
DNA: TGTGCCAGCAGCGCCGGGACAAACACCGGGGAGCTGTTTTTT
D: .
size: once
V: TRBV5-5
J: TRBJ2-2

CDR3: CASSLARLGTSGNTDTQYF
DNA: TGTGCCAGCAGCTTAGCGCGACTCGGGACTAGCGGGAACACAGATACGCAGTATTTT
D: TRBD2
size: .
V: TRBV7-6
J: TRBJ2-3

CDR3: CASSLKSGGTGELFF
DNA: TGTGCCAGCAGCTTAAAATCGGGGGGCACCGGGGAGCTGTTTTTT
D: TRBD2
size: .
V: TRBV7-6
J: TRBJ2-2

CDR3: CASSLGGPPRPQHF
DNA: TGTGCCAGCAGCTTAGGTGGTCCACCCAGGCCCCAGCATTTT
D: .
size: .
V: TRBV7-3
J: TRBJ1-5

CDR3: CASSAGGRGGTEAFF
DNA: TGTGCCAGCAGTGCCGGGGGGCGCGGGGGCACTGAAGCTTTCTTT
D: .
size: .
V: TRBV7-9
J: TRBJ1-1

CDR3: CASSLDSSSSYNEQFF
DNA: TGTGCCAGCAGCTTAGACTCCTCGAGCTCCTACAATGAGCAGTTCTTC
D: .
size: once
V: TRBV7-2
J: TRBJ2-1

CDR3: CASLYGQTTEAFF
DNA: TGTGCCAGCCTTTATGGTCAGACTACTGAAGCTTTCTTT
D: .
size: .
V: TRBV28
J: TRBJ1-1

CDR3: CASSLGGQGPDYGYTF
DNA: TGTGCCAGCAGCTTAGGGGGACAGGGGCCCGACTATGGCTACACCTTC
D: TRBD1
size: .
V: TRBV7-9
J: TRBJ1-2

CDR3: CASSLRRGDTQYF
DNA: TGTGCCAGCAGCTTACGGCGGGGAGATACGCAGTATTTT
D: .
size: .
V: TRBV7-3
J: TRBJ2-3

CDR3: CASSIAGPPYEQYF
DNA: TGTGCCAGCAGCATAGCGGGGCCCCCCTACGAGCAGTACTTC
D: TRBD2
size: .
V: TRBV2
J: TRBJ2-7

CDR3: CASSQESRTSGSYNEQFF
DNA: TGTGCCAGCAGCCAAGAGTCCCGGACTAGCGGCAGTTACAATGAGCAGTTCTTC
D: TRBD2
size: .
V: TRBV4-2
J: TRBJ2-1

CDR3: CASSPDFGYEQYF
DNA: TGTGCCAGCAGCCCGGACTTCGGGTACGAGCAGTACTTC
D: .
size: .
V: TRBV7-6
J: TRBJ2-7

CDR3: CASSLRGGRGYTDTQYF
DNA: TGTGCCAGCAGCCTACGGGGCGGGCGGGGTTACACAGATACGCAGTATTTT
D: .
size: .
V: TRBV7-2
J: TRBJ2-3

CDR3: CASSDGSDRGF
DNA: TGTGCCAGCAGTGACGGATCGGACAGGGGTTTC
D: TRBD1
size: .
V: TRBV6-4
J: TRBJ2-7

CDR3: CASSPLGRASGYTF
DNA: TGTGCCAGCAGTCCCTTGGGGAGGGCAAGTGGCTACACCTTC
D: .
size: .
V: TRBV28
J: TRBJ1-2

CDR3: CASSLRATSGGTYEQYF
DNA: TGTGCCAGCAGCTTAAGGGCCACTAGCGGGGGAACCTACGAGCAGTACTTC
D: TRBD2
size: once
V: TRBV7-2
J: TRBJ2-7

CDR3: CASSPPGFKVTEAFF
DNA: TGTGCCAGCAGCCCACCAGGCTTCAAGGTCACTGAAGCTTTCTTT
D: .
size: .
V: TRBV9
J: TRBJ1-1

CDR3: CASSPPDPRGSVETQYF
DNA: TGTGCCAGCTCACCACCGGATCCCAGGGGTAGCGTGGAGACCCAGTACTTC
D: .
size: .
V: TRBV18
J: TRBJ2-5

CDR3: CASSRRTGNYGYTF
DNA: TGCGCCAGCAGCAGGAGGACAGGGAACTATGGCTACACCTTC
D: TRBD1
size: .
V: TRBV5-1
J: TRBJ1-2

CDR3: CAISVQGSGNTIYF
DNA: TGTGCCATCAGTGTACAGGGCTCTGGAAACACCATATATTTT
D: .
size: .
V: TRBV10-3
J: TRBJ1-3

CDR3: CASSPTDRAYGYTF
DNA: TGTGCCAGCAGCCCTACGGACAGGGCCTATGGCTACACCTTC
D: TRBD1
size: .
V: TRBV11-2
J: TRBJ1-2

CDR3: CASSLRTGVRGNTIYF
DNA: TGTGCCAGCAGCCTAAGAACAGGGGTAAGAGGAAACACCATATATTTT
D: TRBD1
size: .
V: TRBV5-6
J: TRBJ1-3

CDR3: CASSPTRPYNEQFF
DNA: TGTGCCAGCAGCCCGACTAGACCTTACAATGAGCAGTTCTTC
D: .
size: .
V: TRBV11-2
J: TRBJ2-1

CDR3: CASSQEMTGDETQYF
DNA: TGTGCCAGCAGCCAAGAAATGACAGGGGACGAGACCCAGTACTTC
D: TRBD1
size: .
V: TRBV4-2
J: TRBJ2-5

CDR3: CASSIGQWGNQPQHF
DNA: TGTGCCAGTAGTATTGGACAGTGGGGAAATCAGCCCCAGCATTTT
D: .
size: .
V: TRBV19
J: TRBJ1-5

CDR3: CASSLVDMTYEQYF
DNA: TGCGCCAGCAGCTTGGTTGACATGACCTACGAGCAGTACTTC
D: .
size: .
V: TRBV5-1
J: TRBJ2-7

CDR3: CASKGLDGNTGELFF
DNA: TGTGCCAGCAAGGGGTTAGATGGAAACACCGGGGAGCTGTTTTTT
D: .
size: .
V: TRBV2
J: TRBJ2-2

CDR3: CASSARQGKGGYTF
DNA: TGTGCCAGCAGCGCCCGACAGGGGAAGGGTGGCTACACCTTC
D: TRBD1
size: .
V: TRBV11-1
J: TRBJ1-2

CDR3: CASSEGGRNNQPQHF
DNA: TGTGCCAGCAGTGAAGGAGGCAGAAACAATCAGCCCCAGCATTTT
D: .
size: .
V: TRBV6-1
J: TRBJ1-5

CDR3: CASRAGGIRYEQYF
DNA: TGTGCCAGCAGGGCAGGGGGCATTCGATACGAGCAGTACTTC
D: TRBD1
size: .
V: TRBV6-1
J: TRBJ2-7

CDR3: CASSRTGTLNTGELFF
DNA: TGTGCCAGCAGCCGAACCGGGACACTTAACACCGGGGAGCTGTTTTTT
D: .
size: .
V: TRBV7-3
J: TRBJ2-2

CDR3: CASSEAGGTYNEQFF
DNA: TGTGCCAGCAGTGAAGCGGGAGGAACCTACAATGAGCAGTTCTTC
D: TRBD2
size: .
V: TRBV25-1
J: TRBJ2-1

CDR3: CASRRTGGTAGANVLTF
DNA: TGTGCCAGCAGGAGGACAGGTGGGACGGCTGGGGCCAACGTCCTGACTTTC
D: TRBD1
size: .
V: TRBV2
J: TRBJ2-6

CDR3: CASSYTGGRYEQYF
DNA: TGTGCCAGCAGTTACACAGGGGGCCGGTACGAGCAGTACTTC
D: TRBD1
size: .
V: TRBV27
J: TRBJ2-7

CDR3: CASSQAVDTQYF
DNA: TGCGCCAGCAGCCAAGCGGTGGATACGCAGTATTTT
D: .
size: once
V: TRBV4-1
J: TRBJ2-3

CDR3: CASSDPGLTLHF
DNA: TGTGCCAGCAGTGACCCGGGATTAACCCTCCACTTT
D: .
size: few
V: TRBV6-1
J: TRBJ1-6

CDR3: CASSLGTGAQSPLHF
DNA: TGCGCCAGCAGCTTGGGGACAGGGGCCCAATCACCCCTCCACTTT
D: TRBD1
size: few
V: TRBV5-1
J: TRBJ1-6

CDR3: CASSVPPGSSSTDTQYF
DNA: TGTGCCAGCAGTGTTCCCCCGGGATCCTCATCCACAGATACGCAGTATTTT
D: .
size: .
V: TRBV5-4
J: TRBJ2-3

CDR3: CASSWGGRGSNQPQHF
DNA: TGTGCCAGCAGCTGGGGGGGGAGGGGAAGCAATCAGCCCCAGCATTTT
D: .
size: .
V: TRBV5-6
J: TRBJ1-5

CDR3: CSSSLEQGGSQYF
DNA: TGTTCCAGCAGCTTAGAACAGGGTGGCTCGCAGTACTTC
D: .
size: .
V: TRBV7-9
J: TRBJ2-7

CDR3: CASSSGTTGETQYF
DNA: TGTGCCAGCAGCTCGGGGACAACTGGAGAGACCCAGTACTTC
D: .
size: .
V: TRBV7-3
J: TRBJ2-5

CDR3: CAIRATGTSYEQYF
DNA: TGTGCCATCAGGGCCACCGGGACTTCCTACGAGCAGTACTTC
D: .
size: .
V: TRBV10-3
J: TRBJ2-7

CDR3: CASSLRTDYTYNEQFF
DNA: TGCGCCAGCAGCCTAAGGACGGACTATACCTACAATGAGCAGTTCTTC
D: .
size: .
V: TRBV5-1
J: TRBJ2-1

CDR3: CASSYSGGGQPQHF
DNA: TGTGCCAGCAGTTATTCGGGGGGAGGCCAGCCCCAGCATTTT
D: .
size: .
V: TRBV6-5
J: TRBJ1-5

CDR3: CASSFSGTDSYNEQFF
DNA: TGTGCCAGCAGCTTTTCGGGAACGGACTCCTACAATGAGCAGTTCTTC
D: .
size: .
V: TRBV9
J: TRBJ2-1

CDR3: CASSLSLFSQPQHF
DNA: TGTGCCAGCAGCCTTAGTCTGTTTAGTCAGCCCCAGCATTTT
D: .
size: .
V: TRBV6-5
J: TRBJ1-5

CDR3: CASSESLAATSYNEQFF
DNA: TGTGCCAGCAGTGAATCGTTAGCGGCCACTTCCTACAATGAGCAGTTCTTC
D: .
size: .
V: TRBV6-1
J: TRBJ2-1

CDR3: CASSGQGRWTEAFF
DNA: TGTGCCAGCAGTGGACAGGGACGGTGGACTGAAGCTTTCTTT
D: TRBD1
size: .
V: TRBV28
J: TRBJ1-1

CDR3: CAGQGNRAMNTEAFF
DNA: TGTGCCGGACAAGGAAACAGGGCCATGAACACTGAAGCTTTCTTT
D: .
size: .
V: TRBV5-3
J: TRBJ1-1

CDR3: CASSPEAGGVYNEQFF
DNA: TGCGCCAGCAGCCCAGAAGCGGGAGGGGTATACAATGAGCAGTTCTTC
D: TRBD2
size: .
V: TRBV5-1
J: TRBJ2-1

CDR3: CASIGTGTEDQPQHF
DNA: TGTGCCAGCATTGGTACGGGGACAGAGGATCAGCCCCAGCATTTT
D: TRBD1
size: .
V: TRBV5-4
J: TRBJ1-5

CDR3: CASSLTIDSHTQYF
DNA: TGTGCCAGCAGCTTAACCATCGACAGCCATACGCAGTATTTT
D: .
size: .
V: TRBV11-3
J: TRBJ2-3

CDR3: CASTWDRSYGYTF
DNA: TGCGCCAGCACCTGGGACAGGTCCTATGGCTACACCTTC
D: TRBD1
size: .
V: TRBV5-1
J: TRBJ1-2

CDR3: CASGTSGTGDTQYF
DNA: TGTGCCAGCGGGACTAGCGGGACGGGTGATACGCAGTATTTT
D: TRBD2
size: .
V: TRBV6-1
J: TRBJ2-3